The next 31 T cell receptor beta chains were all read from a single sample in a study of regulatory and conventional T cells in RAG deficiency. The sorted conventional CD4+ T cells were CD25-low and CD127-high, with genomic DNA sequenced. Data came from immunoSEQ multiplex PCR; TCRdb stores just in-frame clones and leaves some out. Of 20,000 to 25,000 clones listed, 85% to 95% are singletons. The data also belong to a second study, concerning regulatory T cells. From that report: Amplification used 52 TRBV primers and 13 TRBJ primers.

What was sequenced was CD4+ T cells sorted from blood. The receptors derive from a human donor in good health.

CDR3 in amino acids: CAIAGGTGAYEQYF. For the CDR3, the DNA is TGTGCCATCGCCGGCGGGACAGGGGCCTACGAGCAGTACTTC. The chain links TRBV10-3 to TRBJ2-7; 10 bases agree with TRBD1. Germline V gene sequence: CDR1 ENHRY, CDR2 SYGVKD. The J segment lost 2 bases and the V segment lost 8 bases, leaving 6 bases of the junction unmatched. The CDR3 spans 14 residues.

V and J are TRBV14 and TRBJ2-7, with TRBD2 as a possible D gene (5 bases). CDR1 is SGHDN and CDR2 is FVKESK in the germline V gene. Trimming stripped 5 bases from V and 2 bases from J, with 13 bases between. The CDR3 extends over 14 amino acids. CDR3 residues: CASSIHHGTYEQYF. The CDR3 DNA sequence: TGTGCCAGCAGCATACACCACGGGACCTACGAGCAGTACTTC.

This chain connects TRBV30 to TRBJ2-7; 8 bases match TRBD2. Per germline, CDR1 GTSNPN and CDR2 SVGIG (reference sequence). The junction had 16 bases not matched to a gene; V was cut back by 3 bases and J by 9 bases. The CDR3 is 15 residues long. The CDR3 region is CAWRAGGVLSLWQYF. CDR3 DNA: TGTGCCTGGAGGGCCGGGGGGGTGTTGTCTTTATGGCAGTACTTC. The whole variable domain, remainder taken from reference TRBV30 and TRBJ2-7, is SQTIHQWPATLVQPVGSPLSLECTVEGTSNPNLYWYRQAAGRGLQLLFYSVGIGQISSEVPQNLSASRPQDRQFILSSKKLLLSDSGFYLCAWRAGGVLSLWQYFGPGTRLTVT.

The V call is TRBV11-3, the J call TRBJ1-2; maybe TRBD1 (6 bases). There are 14 residues in the CDR3. Trimming stripped 5 bases from V and 0 bases from J, with 10 bases between. CDR1 and CDR2 (germline): SGHNT, YENEEA. This CDR3 reads CASSPDRANYGYTF. In DNA form, the CDR3 reads TGTGCCAGCAGCCCGGACAGAGCTAACTATGGCTACACCTTC.

The chain employs TRBV6-4 and TRBJ1-5; D remains ambiguous. CDR1 MRHNA and CDR2 SNTAGT come from the germline V gene. Trimming stripped 4 bases from V and 0 bases from J, with 13 bases between. This CDR3 comprises 16 residues. The CDR3 spells CASSGSECYSNQPQHF. The CDR3, as DNA: TGTGCCAGCAGTGGATCAGAATGCTATAGCAATCAGCCCCAGCATTTT.

The chain is built from TRBV2 and TRBJ2-7, with unresolved D. CDR1 and CDR2 (germline): SNHLY, FYNNEI. Trimming removed 5 bases from V and 0 bases from J, with 5 bases in between. The CDR3 loop spans 12 amino acids. CDR3 in DNA: TGTGCCAGCAGTCGGAGCTCCTACGAGCAGTACTTC. It codes for CASSRSSYEQYF.

This chain joins TRBV7-9 and TRBJ2-3, with 12 bases that match TRBD2. The CDR3 covers 16 residues. V lost 10 bases and J lost 0; bases outside the gene matches: 8. Germline V gives CDR1 SEHNR, CDR2 FQNEAQ (reference sequence). CDR3 in amino acids: CATRTSGNPSTDTQYF. For the CDR3, the DNA is TGTGCCACACGGACTAGCGGGAACCCTAGCACAGATACGCAGTATTTT.

The chain links TRBV19 to TRBJ1-5; 7 bases are a match to TRBD1. The trim removed 4 bases at V and 2 bases at J, leaving 5 bases unmatched. Germline CDR1 LNHDA, CDR2 SQIVND (reference sequence). The CDR3 spans 15 residues. The CDR3 DNA reads TGTGCCAGTAGTAAAGACCAGGGGGGCAATCAGCCCCAGCATTTT. It is translated as CASSKDQGGNQPQHF.

This clone has more than one count but fewer than ten. The rearrangement joins TRBV13 to TRBJ1-1, with D maybe TRBD1 (6 bases). This CDR3 comprises 14 residues. V lost 4 bases to trimming and J lost 1 base, with 10 bases between them. The germline V gene encodes CDR1 PRHDT and CDR2 FYEKMQ (reference sequence). Here the CDR3 reads CASSSGQTNTEAFF. The CDR3 DNA is TGTGCCAGCAGCTCCGGACAGACGAACACTGAAGCTTTCTTT.

The V call is TRBV2, the J call TRBJ2-1; no firm D call. The V and J ends lost 8 bases and 0 bases respectively, with 14 bases between them. This CDR3 comprises 15 residues. Germline V gene sequence: CDR1 SNHLY, CDR2 FYNNEI. CDR3 in DNA: TGTGCCAGCGCGCCCGGGCTGAACTCCTACAATGAGCAGTTCTTC. Protein: CASAPGLNSYNEQFF.

This sequence joins TRBV7-9 and TRBJ1-1; D is unresolved. Germline loops: CDR1 SEHNR, CDR2 FQNEAQ (reference sequence). The germline V and J ends were trimmed by 3 bases and 4 bases, with 6 bases remaining between them. CDR3 length: 12 amino acids. CDR3 in DNA: TGTGCCAGCAGCTTTTCTGCCACTGAAGCTTTCTTT. Its protein is CASSFSATEAFF.

The chain combines TRBV5-5 with TRBJ1-5; no firm D call. V dropped 1 base and J dropped 11 bases, with 10 bases sitting between them. Germline V gene lookup returns CDR1 SGHKS and CDR2 YYEKEE (reference sequence). This CDR3 is built from 12 residues. The CDR3 sequence is CASSLRSGAQHF. In DNA form, the CDR3 reads TGTGCCAGCAGCTTGCGGAGTGGAGCCCAGCATTTT.

The rearrangement joins TRBV19 to TRBJ2-2; TRBD1 matches at 7 bases. The CDR3 length is 15 residues. J was trimmed by 2 bases and V by 1 base; bases with no gene match: 1. From germline, CDR1 is LNHDA and CDR2 SQIVND (reference sequence). CDR3 DNA: TGTGCCAGTAGTATAGGACAGGGAAACACCGGGGAGCTGTTTTTT. Translation gives CASSIGQGNTGELFF.

The gene calls are TRBV5-4 and TRBJ2-5; D uncertain. The V and J ends lost 4 bases and 1 base respectively, with 11 bases between them. The germline V gene encodes CDR1 SGHNT and CDR2 YYREEE (reference sequence). This CDR3 has 14 residues. The CDR3 coding sequence is TGTGCCAGCAGCATACAGCGTCCCCAAGAGACCCAGTACTTC. Translating it yields CASSIQRPQETQYF.

The rearrangement links TRBV19 to TRBJ2-3; D is unresolved. V was trimmed by 2 bases and J by 1 base, leaving 10 bases between them. The CDR3 covers 15 residues. Germline CDR1 is LNHDA and CDR2 is SQIVND (reference sequence). CDR3 region: CASSIKGVRTDTQYF. The CDR3 bases are TGTGCCAGTAGTATAAAGGGTGTTCGCACAGATACGCAGTATTTT.

The chain is built from TRBV2 and TRBJ2-7; 7 nucleotides align to TRBD1. Unmatched junction bases numbered 9, after V lost 5 bases and J lost 5 bases. From germline, CDR1 is SNHLY and CDR2 FYNNEI. The length of the CDR3 is 14 residues. CDR3 nucleotide sequence: TGTGCCAGCAGTTTCCCAGGGGGTGTGGACGAGCAGTACTTC. This codes for CASSFPGGVDEQYF.

CDR3 coding DNA: TGCGCCAGCAGCTTGGGGGCAGGGACTAATGAAAAACTGTTTTTT. Translating gives CASSLGAGTNEKLFF. The chain employs TRBV5-1 and TRBJ1-4; perhaps TRBD1 as D (5 bases). The CDR3 is 15 amino acids. Deletions cut 0 bases from V and 2 bases from J, with 8 bases between. The germline gives CDR1 SGHRS, CDR2 YFSETQ. Together with reference TRBV5-1 and TRBJ1-4, the CDR3 gives the full variable domain: KAGVTQTPRYLIKTRGQQVTLSCSPISGHRSVSWYQQTPGQGLQFLFEYFSETQRNKGNFPGRFSGRQFSNSRSEMNVSTLELGDSALYLCASSLGAGTNEKLFFGSGTQLSVL.

The chain is built from TRBV30 and TRBJ1-3; D is ambiguous. Per the germline V gene, CDR1 is GTSNPN and CDR2 is SVGIG (reference sequence). This CDR3 is 12 amino acids long. V lost 1 base and J 2 bases, leaving 3 bases between the germline ends. CDR3 residues: CAWSETGNTIYF. CDR3 in DNA: TGTGCCTGGAGTGAAACTGGAAACACCATATATTTT.

The chain couples TRBV4-1 to TRBJ2-3; TRBD2 matches at 9 bases. Unmatched junction bases numbered 8, after V lost 1 base and J lost 6 bases. This CDR3 comprises 16 residues. Germline CDR1 is MGHRA and CDR2 is YSYEKL. Written as DNA, the CDR3 is TGCGCCAGCAGCCAAGTGGGGCGGGGGGGCTCCGATACGCAGTATTTT. It yields the protein CASSQVGRGGSDTQYF.

This clone has more than one count but fewer than ten. The gene calls are TRBV19 and TRBJ2-3, with D possibly being TRBD2 (6 bases). CDR3 length: 14 residues. V shed 6 bases and J shed 3 bases, with 13 bases lying between them. Germline CDR1 and CDR2: LNHDA and SQIVND (reference sequence). The CDR3 region has the DNA TGTGCCAGTAGCCGGGGGAGATTTACAGATACGCAGTATTTT. Protein: CASSRGRFTDTQYF.

This chain connects TRBV6-6 to TRBJ2-7; no definite D call. Trimming left V 0 bases short and J 3 bases short, with 9 bases between. Germline CDR1 is MNHNY and CDR2 is SVGAGI (reference sequence). The CDR3 has 14 residues. The CDR3 protein is CASSYSTSNYEQYF. CDR3 in DNA: TGTGCCAGCAGTTACTCGACCTCGAACTACGAGCAGTACTTC.

This sequence joins TRBV2 and TRBJ2-5; 14 positions agree with TRBD2. Trimming cost V 6 bases and J 6 bases; bases outside gene matches: 6. The CDR3 length is 15 residues. Germline lookup yields CDR1 SNHLY and CDR2 FYNNEI. CDR3 loop: CASRGLAGGLQTQYF. The CDR3 nucleotides are TGTGCCAGCAGAGGACTAGCGGGAGGTCTACAGACCCAGTACTTC. Using reference TRBV2 and TRBJ2-5 for the parts outside the CDR3, the full variable domain is EPEVTQTPSHQVTQMGQEVILRCVPISNHLYFYWYRQILGQKVEFLVSFYNNEISEKSEIFDDQFSVERPDGSNFTLKIRSTKLEDSAMYFCASRGLAGGLQTQYFGPGTRLLVL.

The V and J genes are TRBV6-1 and TRBJ2-7; weak D call: TRBD2 (5 bases). With 5 bases removed from V and 4 bases from J, the gap between germline ends came to 12 bases. This CDR3 comprises 13 residues. Germline loops: CDR1 MNHNS, CDR2 SASEGT. The CDR3 DNA follows: TGTGCCAGCAGTACGGACTCGGTTTACGAGCAGTACTTC. Amino acids: CASSTDSVYEQYF.

This clone was picked up one time. This chain connects TRBV6-5 to TRBJ1-2; TRBD1 matches at 7 bases. The CDR3 is made up of 15 amino acids. V lost 4 bases, J lost 4 bases, and 9 bases stayed unmatched. Germline CDR1 reads MNHEY; CDR2 reads SVGAGI. The CDR3 DNA is TGTGCCAGCAGTTTAGACGGGACAGCTCTCTATGGCTACACCTTC. Its translation is CASSLDGTALYGYTF.

In regard to this clone: Within the sample, other DNA sequences also encode this same CDR3. The V call is TRBV18, the J call TRBJ2-7; D not certain. The CDR3 covers 12 residues. CDR1 is KGHSH, CDR2 LQKENI, per germline. V was cut by 3 bases and J by 4 bases, with 7 bases left in between. CDR3 sequence: CASSPQQYEQYF. The CDR3 bases are TGTGCCAGCTCACCTCAACAGTACGAGCAGTACTTC.

The rearrangement uses TRBV5-5 and TRBJ1-1, with 10 bases lining up with TRBD1. CDR1 is SGHKS, CDR2 YYEKEE, per germline (reference sequence). The CDR3 is 15 residues long. V shed 3 bases, J shed 2 bases, and the junction held 4 bases outside the gene matches. The DNA for the CDR3 is TGTGCCAGCAGCTGGGGACAGGGGCTAAACACTGAAGCTTTCTTT. This encodes CASSWGQGLNTEAFF.

This clone appeared a few times. J is TRBJ1-6 and V is TRBV10-1, with no clear D. CDR3 length: 13 residues. Trimming pared 2 bases from V and 7 bases from J, leaving 6 bases between. In germline, CDR1 is WNHNN, CDR2 SYGVQD (reference sequence). The CDR3: CASSENLNSPLHF. The CDR3 nucleotides read TGCGCCAGCAGTGAGAACCTAAATTCACCCCTCCACTTT.

The genes are TRBV4-1 and TRBJ2-1; 8 bases match TRBD2. Trimming took 1 base from V and 1 from J; bases not matched to a gene: 6. This CDR3 has 17 amino acids. The germline V gene has CDR1 MGHRA and CDR2 YSYEKL. CDR3 sequence: CASSQVAGGQSYNEQFF. The CDR3, as DNA: TGCGCCAGCAGCCAAGTTGCGGGGGGCCAATCCTACAATGAGCAGTTCTTC.

The chain carries TRBV5-8 and TRBJ2-4; 7 bases are shared with TRBD2. The germline gives CDR1 SGHTS, CDR2 YDEGEE. The ends lost 0 bases at V and 12 bases at J; junction bases unmatched: 6. The CDR3 is made up of 13 amino acids. CDR3 coding DNA: TGTGCCAGCAGCTTGGCGGTGGGGGACTATCAGTACTTC. Amino acids: CASSLAVGDYQYF. Using reference TRBV5-8 and TRBJ2-4 for the parts outside the CDR3, the full variable domain is EAGVTQSPTHLIKTRGQQATLRCSPISGHTSVYWYQQALGLGLQFLLWYDEGEERNRGNFPPRFSGRQFPNYSSELNVNALELEDSALYLCASSLAVGDYQYFGAGTRLSVL.

V is TRBV5-1 and J is TRBJ1-2, with a possible D match to TRBD1 (5 bases). Germline V CDR1 and CDR2: SGHRS, YFSETQ. The CDR3 totals 18 residues. Deletions cut 3 bases from V and 6 bases from J, with 27 bases between. CDR3 nucleotide sequence: TGCGCCAGCAGCTCCGGAGATGGAGGGGAGGGACTTGGGCATGGCTACACCTTC. Protein product: CASSSGDGGEGLGHGYTF.

The chain links TRBV6-1 to TRBJ2-3; a weak D match, TRBD1 (6 bases). Germline assignment: CDR1 MNHNS and CDR2 SASEGT. V shed 3 bases and J shed 2 bases, with 15 bases lying between them. The CDR3 covers 16 residues. The CDR3 is CASSDGSGTPTDTQYF. CDR3 sequence (DNA): TGTGCCAGCAGTGATGGCTCTGGGACACCCACAGATACGCAGTATTTT.